This T cell receptor beta chain was sequenced during a study of T cell changes during pregnancy in multiple sclerosis. V lost 4 bases to trimming and J lost 8 bases; unmatched junction nucleotides: 8. Germline V CDR1 and CDR2: MGHRA, YSYEKL. This CDR3 comprises 14 residues. TCRdb's table, derived via immunoSEQ multiplex PCR, lists solely in-frame clones and lacks some. The repertoire holds about 39,000 clones, with around 93% as singletons. The chain employs TRBV4-1 and TRBJ2-3, with TRBD2 matching over 8 bases. The TCR originated in a female donor with multiple sclerosis, enrolled in a pregnancy study. The sequencing here drew on CD4+ T cells from peripheral blood mononuclear cells, taken after pregnancy. CDR3 sequence reads: CASSPPGLDLTQYF. CDR3 DNA sequence: TGCGCCAGCAGCCCCCCGGGACTAGACCTTACGCAGTATTTT.